A selection of T cell receptor beta chains follows, all from one sample in a study of PD-L1 blockade in urothelial cancer. Profiled with immunoSEQ multiplex PCR; TCRdb holds only in-frame clones, not every one. Altogether around 50,000 clones are present, 75% to 90% being singletons, with the ten largest covering roughly 1.7%. The sample here was PBMCs, taken around atezolizumab (anti-PD-L1) treatment. The receptors originated from a man aged 45 to 65 with urothelial cancer. The CDR3 runs from the conserved cysteine through the conserved F or W. The D gene is left open where the match is weak. A clone size is listed for some rows: how often the clone was seen (once, few, many), or a class if it is expanded.

v_gene	abundance	d_gene	j_gene	CDR3nt	CDR3aa
TRBV5-4	-	-	TRBJ1-6	TGTGCCAGCAGCCCTCGCCTGCAAGTAGGGGATTCACCCCTCCACTTT	CASSPRLQVGDSPLHF
TRBV7-2	-	-	TRBJ1-4	TGTGCCAGCAGCTTAGGGCGGGGGGGTGAAAAACTGTTTTTT	CASSLGRGGEKLFF
TRBV25-1	-	TRBD1	TRBJ1-5	TGTGCCAGCGGAGGTCCGACAGGGGGCCTTGTCGAACCCCAGCATTTT	CASGGPTGGLVEPQHF
TRBV18	-	-	TRBJ2-3	TGTGCCAGCTCACCTACATCCGGGGGGCAGGCTAGCACAGATACGCAGTATTTT	CASSPTSGGQASTDTQYF
TRBV6-5	-	TRBD2	TRBJ2-7	TGTGCCAGCAGCCTTATAGCGGGGCACTACGAGCAGTACTTC	CASSLIAGHYEQYF
TRBV7-2	-	TRBD2	TRBJ2-1	TGTGCCAGCAGCTGGACTAGCGGGAAGCGCGATGAGCAGTTCTTC	CASSWTSGKRDEQFF
TRBV19	-	TRBD1	TRBJ1-1	TGTGCCAGTAGTAAAGGACAGGGGTTCACTGAAGCTTTCTTT	CASSKGQGFTEAFF
TRBV27	-	TRBD2	TRBJ2-1	TGTGCCAGCAGTTTATCGTTACTAGCGGGATCCAATGAGCAGTTCTTC	CASSLSLLAGSNEQFF
TRBV6-1	-	-	TRBJ1-5	TGTGCGGCGGCGGAGGGCCCCAAGGGCAATCAGCCCCAGCATTTT	CAAAEGPKGNQPQHF
TRBV7-9	-	-	TRBJ2-3	TGTGCCAGCAGCCCCATCAGGGGACATCCAGATACGCAGTATTTT	CASSPIRGHPDTQYF
TRBV6-1	-	TRBD1	TRBJ1-4	TGTGCCAGCAGTGGTGCCGGGACAGGGTTAGTAAAACTGTTTTTT	CASSGAGTGLVKLFF
TRBV11-2	-	-	TRBJ1-2	TGTGCCAGCAGCTTAGATCTACGAATCTATGGCTACACCTTC	CASSLDLRIYGYTF
TRBV5-6	-	TRBD2	TRBJ2-1	TGTGCCAGCAGCCCCACAAGGACTAGCGACAACAATGAGCAGTTCTTC	CASSPTRTSDNNEQFF
TRBV7-9	-	-	TRBJ1-1	TGTGCCAGCAGCTTCCCCATCGGACAGCTTGACCTTGAAGCTTTCTTT	CASSFPIGQLDLEAFF
TRBV7-7	-	-	TRBJ2-5	TGTGCTAGCAGCTCAGGGTACCAAGAGACCCAGTACTTC	CASSSGYQETQYF
TRBV6-1	-	-	TRBJ2-4	TGTGCCAGCACCTTATCCGGAGGTCGGAGCATTCAGTACTTC	CASTLSGGRSIQYF
TRBV19	-	-	TRBJ2-4	TGTGCCAGTAGCCCCATTCAGCCTGTCGAGGGTCAGTACTTC	CASSPIQPVEGQYF
TRBV6-5	-	-	TRBJ1-1	TGTGCCAGCAGTCCCACAGTCACTGAAGCTTTCTTT	CASSPTVTEAFF
TRBV18	-	TRBD1	TRBJ2-7	TGTGCCAGCTCACCGGACAGGACTCAATCCTACGAGCAGTACTTC	CASSPDRTQSYEQYF
TRBV19	-	TRBD1	TRBJ2-7	TGTGCCAGTAGTGTCCGGGACAGGGGCTACGAGCAGTACTTC	CASSVRDRGYEQYF
TRBV2	-	TRBD2	TRBJ2-2	TGTGCCAGCAAACTAGCGGGTCAAACCGGGGAGCTGTTTTTT	CASKLAGQTGELFF
TRBV18	once	TRBD1	TRBJ1-2	TGTGCCAGCTCGCCGAGCCCCCAGGACAGGACCTATGGCTACACCTTC	CASSPSPQDRTYGYTF
TRBV7-3	once	TRBD2	TRBJ2-3	TGTGCCAGCAGTGGGACCAGCGGGAGTAGAGATACGCAGTATTTT	CASSGTSGSRDTQYF
TRBV25-1	-	TRBD1	TRBJ2-2	TGTGCCAGCAGTGATTCTGGACAGGGGTCCACCGGGGAGCTGTTTTTT	CASSDSGQGSTGELFF
TRBV10-2	-	TRBD1	TRBJ1-1	TGCGCCAGCAGTCTTAGGCCGGGACAGGGGGGGGTTATGAACACTGAAGCTTTCTTT	CASSLRPGQGGVMNTEAFF
TRBV5-1	-	-	TRBJ1-5	TGCGCCAGCAGCTTGGAAGGCAGGGGCGACGGTGGGCCCCAGCATTTT	CASSLEGRGDGGPQHF
TRBV7-9	once	-	TRBJ1-1	TGTGCCAGCAGCTTAGGAGGCCCCCGGGACACTGAAGCTTTCTTT	CASSLGGPRDTEAFF
TRBV9	-	TRBD1	TRBJ1-6	TGTGCCAGCAGCGTAGGGGGACAGGGGGATTCACCCCTCCACTTT	CASSVGGQGDSPLHF
TRBV30	-	TRBD1	TRBJ2-3	TGTGCCTGGAGTCCGGGGACAGCTAGCACAGATACGCAGTATTTT	CAWSPGTASTDTQYF
TRBV7-7	-	TRBD1	TRBJ2-2	TGTGCTAGCAGCTGGGGACAGGGGGCAGGGACCGGGGAGCTGTTTTTT	CASSWGQGAGTGELFF
TRBV2	few	TRBD1	TRBJ2-1	TGTGCCAGCAGCACAGGGGTCGAGCAGTTCTTC	CASSTGVEQFF
TRBV6-1	-	-	TRBJ1-2	TGTGCCAGCAGTGATGGGGGCCAATACTATGGCTACACCTTC	CASSDGGQYYGYTF
TRBV2	-	-	TRBJ1-2	TGTGCCAGCAGTGGGCGACAGGAAATTAACTATGGCTACACCTTC	CASSGRQEINYGYTF
TRBV11-3	once	TRBD1	TRBJ2-7	TGTGCCAGCAGCTTAACAGGGGCCCACGAGCAGTACTTC	CASSLTGAHEQYF
TRBV18	-	-	TRBJ1-1	TGTGCCAGCTCACCTCGGGGAGGACCTAACACTGAAGCTTTCTTT	CASSPRGGPNTEAFF